The clone carrying this TCR beta chain was recorded once. Its antigen is not known. This sample was included in a study of beta chain features in type 1 diabetes. Overall study context: Patients and healthy donors were similar in age, gender and cell yields. Study conclusions and caveats: VDJ junctions in type 1 diabetes patients carried more deletions and fewer insertions. People with Type 1 diabetes carried modestly yet significantly shorter TCRB CDR3s in all four CD4+ subsets.

Germline V gives CDR1 ENHRY, CDR2 SYGVKD. Trimming removed 10 bases from V and 0 bases from J; junction bases left unmatched: 5. The CDR3 sequence is 14 residues long. Sequencing targeted expressed TCRB transcripts, as all isolated RNA had been reverse transcribed. Average reads for naive, central memory and regulatory T cell samples were about 3.7 million. Using immunoSEQ multiplex PCR, the repertoire was profiled, and TCRdb retains in-frame clones only, with some absent. The data contain a few hundred thousand clones, approximately 9.9% of them singletons. The chain has TRBV10-3 and TRBJ2-1; 8 bases line up with TRBD2. The sample consisted of naive CD4+ T cells from blood. The sequence came from a woman in her 30s in good health. CDR3 sequence: CANGGGSSYNEQFF. CDR3 nucleotides: TGTGCCAACGGGGGGGGTAGCTCCTACAATGAGCAGTTCTTC.